This T cell receptor beta chain was sequenced during a study of OX40 agonist ivuxolimab in advanced cancers. Study results and caveats: Some nonresponders additionally presented with little normalized T-cell clonal expansion. At doses 0.1 to 3.0 mg/kg, CD4+ and CD8+ clones expanded.

This clone has just one count. The antigen remains undetermined. The CDR3 has 14 amino acids. Germline V gives CDR1 MNHEY, CDR2 SVGAGI. V was pared by 6 bases and J by 4 bases, with 8 bases of the junction left unmatched. Produced via immunoSEQ multiplex PCR; TCRdb's table is partial and in-frame only. The table shows 85,000 to 95,000 clones, with about 88% occurring only once. The rearrangement uses TRBV6-5 and TRBJ2-5; 7 nucleotides line up with TRBD1. The source was CD4+ or CD8+ T cells sorted from blood, collected in a trial of the OX40 agonist ivuxolimab. This receptor was identified in an adult with an advanced solid tumor such as melanoma, head and neck, liver or kidney cancer. Written as DNA, the CDR3 is TGTGCCAGCAGCCCACCGACAGGGAGAGAGACCCAGTACTTC. Protein sequence: CASSPPTGRETQYF.